This T cell receptor (beta chain) comes out of a study of blood T cell repertoires in COVID-19. Across the whole study: Both acute and convalescent COVID-19 samples were obtained from the United States, Italy and Spain. From T cells, B-cell-depleted T cells, or PBMCs came the material, which was cDNA or gDNA.

Original handling: By means of reference gene primer amplification, nucleated cell counts were estimated. Produced via immunoSEQ multiplex PCR; TCRdb's table is partial and in-frame only. Clonal size and the V and J genes are those of that table, whereas D and trimming came from the DNA. The sample has about 160,000 clones; about 93% are singletons. This clone was picked up one time. The source material was peripheral blood. This receptor was obtained from a woman aged 50 to 60 with acute or convalescent COVID-19.

This CDR3 reads CASSPQRGGYGYTF. CDR3 bases: TGTGCCAGCAGCCCCCAGCGGGGTGGCTATGGCTACACCTTC. The V call is TRBV7-2, the J call TRBJ1-2; no clear D. CDR3 length: 14 residues. Germline V gene sequence: CDR1 SGHTA, CDR2 FQGNSA. V was shortened by 5 bases and J by 4 bases, with 14 bases between the two germline ends.